These 29 T cell receptor beta chains share one sample of origin, sequenced in a study of shared clonotypes between healthy human individuals. The method was immunoSEQ multiplex PCR; TCRdb's version includes in-frame clones alone and lacks a portion of them. The data hold 2 million to 3 million clones, with roughly 93% observed a single time. Sequenced: naive CD4+ T cells from PBMCs. Subset meaning: CD45RA+ positively selected. The origin of the receptors is a man aged 18 to 29 in good health. Some clones in this sample may be carry-over from other donors' samples.

Details on this clone: This CDR3 is also generated by other DNA sequences in the sample. The chain has TRBV5-1 and TRBJ1-1; a weak D match, TRBD1 (5 bases). This CDR3 region has 14 residues. Germline V lookup: CDR1 SGHRS, CDR2 YFSETQ. Deletions cut 0 bases from V and 1 base from J, with 7 bases between. The CDR3 sequence: CASSLAGPNTEAFF. CDR3 DNA sequence: TGCGCCAGCAGCTTGGCGGGGCCGAACACTGAAGCTTTCTTT.

Only a few counts were recorded for this clone. J is TRBJ2-5 and V is TRBV5-6; 9 positions agree with TRBD2. This CDR3 is 15 amino acids long. V lost 0 bases to trimming and J lost 7 bases; unmatched junction nucleotides: 7. The germline CDR1 and CDR2 sequences are SGHDT and YYEEEE. The CDR3 here is CASSLVASGIGTQYF. DNA for the CDR3: TGTGCCAGCAGCTTGGTGGCTAGCGGGATTGGGACCCAGTACTTC.

DNA for the CDR3: TGTGCCAGCAGCCAGAGGGGGGGTGCTGGGGCTCGCGAGCAGTACTTC. It is translated as CASSQRGGAGAREQYF. This sequence joins TRBV7-8 and TRBJ2-7, with D possibly matching TRBD2 (7 bases). This CDR3 is 16 amino acids long. Trimming took off 5 bases at V and 6 bases at J, with 23 bases between the two ends. Germline V CDR1 and CDR2: SGHVS, FQNEAQ.

This chain joins TRBV11-2 and TRBJ2-3; 7 nucleotides match TRBD2. Germline CDR1 and CDR2: SGHAT and FQNNGV. CDR3 size: 14 residues. V gave up 10 bases and J gave up 5 bases; unmatched junction bases: 12. CDR3 in DNA: TGTGCCACCGCGGTTTTAGGGAGGGTAGATACGCAGTATTTT. This gives the protein CATAVLGRVDTQYF.

The gene calls are TRBV9 and TRBJ2-7, with a tentative D call TRBD1 (6 bases). Looked up from germline, CDR1 is SGDLS and CDR2 is YYNGEE. This CDR3 is built from 16 residues. Trimming pared 0 bases from V and 3 bases from J, leaving 16 bases between. CDR3 protein: CASSVAPAGALYEQYF. CDR3 DNA: TGTGCCAGCAGCGTAGCCCCGGCAGGGGCCCTCTACGAGCAGTACTTC.

This clone was recorded only once. The CDR3 spells CASSPDPNQPQHF. The CDR3, as DNA: TGTGCCAGCAGCCCGGACCCCAATCAGCCCCAGCATTTT. The chain has TRBV6-6 and TRBJ1-5; D not certain. From germline, CDR1 is MNHNY and CDR2 SVGAGI (reference sequence). V was cut by 6 bases and J by 3 bases, with 9 bases left in between. The CDR3 runs 13 residues.

A word on this clone: This specimen includes other DNA sequences encoding the same CDR3. The V gene is TRBV30, the J gene TRBJ1-5, with D uncertain. Trimming took 0 bases from V and 7 from J, leaving 10 bases between them. CDR3 length: 13 amino acids. Looked up from germline, CDR1 is GTSNPN and CDR2 is SVGIG (reference sequence). The CDR3 is CAWSVEGTQPQHF. In DNA, the CDR3 is TGTGCCTGGAGTGTGGAGGGCACGCAGCCCCAGCATTTT.

A single count supports this clone. The chain combines TRBV7-6 with TRBJ1-5; D gene uncertain. This CDR3 comprises 13 residues. The germline CDR1 and CDR2 sequences are SGHVS and FNYEAQ. V was shortened by 1 base and J by 4 bases, with 5 bases between the two germline ends. The DNA for the CDR3 is TGTGCCAGCAGCTTAGACATTAATCAGCCCCAGCATTTT. Translated: CASSLDINQPQHF.

The genes are TRBV7-2 and TRBJ2-7, with D perhaps matching TRBD1 (5 bases). The length of the CDR3 is 16 residues. From germline, CDR1 is SGHTA and CDR2 FQGNSA. V lost 1 base and J 5 bases, leaving 18 bases between the germline ends. The chain's CDR3 is CASSLGGATQANEQYF. CDR3 DNA: TGTGCCAGCAGCTTAGGTGGGGCGACCCAGGCCAACGAGCAGTACTTC.

Points on this clone: The same CDR3 arises from other DNA sequences in this sample as well. The chain carries TRBV9 and TRBJ2-7; 11 bases are a match to TRBD2. The ends lost 0 bases at V and 4 bases at J; junction bases unmatched: 3. The CDR3 length is 15 residues. The V gene's germline CDR1 is SGDLS and CDR2 YYNGEE. CDR3 in DNA: TGTGCCAGCAGCGTAGGACTAGCGGGAAATTACGAGCAGTACTTC. It encodes CASSVGLAGNYEQYF.

This clone was observed a single time. The rearrangement joins TRBV29-1 to TRBJ2-1; TRBD2 matches 8 bases. The CDR3 covers 14 residues. V gave up 7 bases and J gave up 4 bases; unmatched junction bases: 9. CDR1 is SQVTM, CDR2 ANQGSEA, per germline. CDR3 in DNA: TGCAGCGCACACGGGACTAGGCGATACAATGAGCAGTTCTTC. It yields the protein CSAHGTRRYNEQFF.

Concerning this clone: Additional DNA sequences in this sample encode the identical CDR3. The J gene is TRBJ1-4, the V gene TRBV5-1; no definite D call. The V and J ends lost 4 bases and 0 bases respectively, with 7 bases between them. The CDR3 length is 14 residues. Germline loops: CDR1 SGHRS, CDR2 YFSETQ. CDR3 protein: CASSRGTTNEKLFF. In DNA, the CDR3 is TGCGCCAGCAGCCGGGGTACAACTAATGAAAAACTGTTTTTT. Together with reference TRBV5-1 and TRBJ1-4, the CDR3 gives the full variable domain: KAGVTQTPRYLIKTRGQQVTLSCSPISGHRSVSWYQQTPGQGLQFLFEYFSETQRNKGNFPGRFSGRQFSNSRSEMNVSTLELGDSALYLCASSRGTTNEKLFFGSGTQLSVL.

The chain couples TRBV28 to TRBJ2-7, with D possibly matching TRBD1 (6 bases). Trimming took off 10 bases at V and 4 bases at J, with 20 bases between the two ends. The CDR3 loop spans 14 amino acids. Looked up from germline, CDR1 is MDHEN and CDR2 is SYDVKM. The CDR3 spells CATVPWTGHYEQYF. CDR3 in DNA: TGTGCCACCGTACCATGGACGGGACATTACGAGCAGTACTTC.

V is TRBV5-1 and J is TRBJ1-4; TRBD1 might be the D (6 bases). The V gene lost 0 bases and the J gene lost 8 bases, with 14 bases spanning the gap. Germline assignment: CDR1 SGHRS and CDR2 YFSETQ. The CDR3 has 15 residues. CDR3 sequence (DNA): TGCGCCAGCAGCTTGGGGCCAGGGGAGAGCGAAAAACTGTTTTTT. This codes for CASSLGPGESEKLFF.

This clone came up once. This sequence joins TRBV4-2 and TRBJ1-3; 12 bases agree with TRBD1. The ends lost 4 bases at V and 4 bases at J; junction bases unmatched: 8. The germline V gene encodes CDR1 LGHNA and CDR2 YNFKEQ. The CDR3 is made up of 17 amino acids. The CDR3 region has the DNA TGTGCCAGCAGCCTCCAGCCGGGACAGGGGGCGGGAAACACCATATATTTT. Its protein is CASSLQPGQGAGNTIYF.

This clone was seen just once. The CDR3 loop is CASSPQLPRAEVNSYEQYF. Here the CDR3 DNA reads TGTGCCAGCAGCCCACAGCTGCCCCGGGCGGAAGTCAACTCCTACGAGCAGTACTTC. J is TRBJ2-7 and V is TRBV7-9; D gene uncertain. Per the germline V gene, CDR1 is SEHNR and CDR2 is FQNEAQ (reference sequence). This CDR3 has 19 amino acids. V lost 5 bases and J lost 0, with 26 bases in between.

On this clone: Within the sample, other DNA sequences also encode this same CDR3. The V call is TRBV5-4, the J call TRBJ2-7; D is perhaps TRBD1 or TRBD2 (5 bases each). The germline CDR1 and CDR2 sequences are SGHNT and YYREEE (reference sequence). V lost 3 bases and J lost 4, with 23 bases in between. CDR3 length equals 17 residues. The chain's CDR3 is CASSSLSGLRGRYEQYF. The CDR3 nucleotides read TGTGCCAGCAGCTCACTCTCCGGGCTTAGGGGACGGTACGAGCAGTACTTC.

This chain links TRBV5-6 with TRBJ1-1, with 11 bases identical to TRBD1. This CDR3 is built from 14 residues. Germline loops: CDR1 SGHDT, CDR2 YYEEEE. With V trimmed by 2 bases and J by 5 bases, 2 bases remained unmatched. The CDR3 protein is CASSFRDRGTEAFF. CDR3 coding DNA: TGTGCCAGCAGCTTCCGGGACAGGGGGACTGAAGCTTTCTTT.

This chain joins TRBV19 and TRBJ1-2; D not resolved. Deletions cut 1 base from V and 2 bases from J, with 8 bases between. Germline CDR1 and CDR2: LNHDA and SQIVND (reference sequence). This CDR3 comprises 14 residues. CDR3 amino acids: CASSIVAANYGYTF. For the CDR3, the DNA is TGTGCCAGTAGTATAGTGGCGGCAAACTATGGCTACACCTTC.

V is TRBV19 and J is TRBJ2-6, with TRBD2 identical over 10 bases. The CDR3 sequence is 19 residues long. The germline V gene has CDR1 LNHDA and CDR2 SQIVND (reference sequence). V dropped 6 bases and J dropped 3; count of bases not matched to a gene: 14. DNA for the CDR3: TGTGCCAGTAGGCAGCGGGGGGGGCGAGGGTTTAGTGGGGCCAACGTCCTGACTTTC. This translates into CASRQRGGRGFSGANVLTF.

This rearrangement joins TRBV7-9 to TRBJ1-5; 12 nucleotides align to TRBD1. V lost 1 base and J lost 7; bases outside the gene matches: 14. CDR1 is SEHNR and CDR2 is FQNEAQ in the germline V gene (reference sequence). The CDR3 covers 19 residues. The CDR3 sequence: CASSLVFGSGQGAEQPQHF. The CDR3, as DNA: TGTGCCAGCAGCTTAGTGTTCGGATCGGGACAGGGGGCTGAACAGCCCCAGCATTTT. The full variable domain, its missing parts supplied by reference TRBV7-9 and TRBJ1-5, is DTGVSQNPRHKITKRGQNVTFRCDPISEHNRLYWYRQTLGQGPEFLTYFQNEAQLEKSRLLSDRFSAERPKGSFSTLEIQRTEQGDSAMYLCASSLVFGSGQGAEQPQHFGDGTRLSIL.

The chain combines TRBV9 with TRBJ2-1, with TRBD2 matching over 7 bases. Germline V CDR1 and CDR2: SGDLS, YYNGEE. The CDR3 runs to 16 residues. J was trimmed by 1 base and V by 0 bases; bases with no gene match: 4. The DNA of the CDR3 is TGTGCCAGCAGCGTAGACCCTAGCGGATCCTACAATGAGCAGTTCTTC. This gives the protein CASSVDPSGSYNEQFF.

This clone was recorded once. The rearrangement joins TRBV28 to TRBJ1-4; D not resolved. The V end lost 8 bases, the J end lost 0 bases, and 7 bases lay between the germline ends. The CDR3 length is 13 residues. Germline values: CDR1 MDHEN, CDR2 SYDVKM. The CDR3 DNA sequence: TGTGCCAGCGAGCAAGCAACTAATGAAAAACTGTTTTTT. As protein: CASEQATNEKLFF.

The chain is built from TRBV5-1 and TRBJ2-5, with a weak D call TRBD1 (6 bases). The DNA end favors TRBJ2-7, so the J call may be wrong. This CDR3 contains 15 residues. Germline lookup yields CDR1 SGHRS and CDR2 YFSETQ. The CDR3 reads CASSQAGTLVSEQYF. The CDR3 DNA is TGCGCCAGCAGCCAAGCTGGGACATTAGTTTCCGAGCAGTACTTC.

The V and J genes are TRBV2 and TRBJ2-1, with D perhaps matching TRBD2 (5 bases). The CDR3 extends over 15 amino acids. The ends were cut back, 8 bases at V and 1 base at J, with 15 bases in the middle. Germline CDR1 and CDR2: SNHLY and FYNNEI. The CDR3 bases are TGTGCCAGCTCCCAACCGAGGGATTCCTACAATGAGCAGTTCTTC. Residues: CASSQPRDSYNEQFF.

This chain links TRBV11-2 with TRBJ2-7; 9 positions agree with TRBD2. The CDR3 is 16 residues long. Germline V lookup: CDR1 SGHAT, CDR2 FQNNGV. With V trimmed by 5 bases and J by 0 bases, 8 bases remained unmatched. Written as DNA, the CDR3 is TGTGCCAGCAGCCCGAGACTAGCGGTTAGCTCCTACGAGCAGTACTTC. It encodes CASSPRLAVSSYEQYF.

The V call is TRBV7-6, the J call TRBJ1-1, with D hard to call. The CDR3 is made up of 14 amino acids. The germline CDR1 and CDR2 sequences are SGHVS and FNYEAQ. V lost 1 base to trimming and J lost 1 base, with 7 bases between them. The CDR3 DNA reads as TGTGCCAGCAGCTTAGATCCCTCGAACACTGAAGCTTTCTTT. Encoded protein: CASSLDPSNTEAFF.

The CDR3 loop is CASSQAGTYEQYF. In nucleotides, the CDR3 is TGCGCCAGCAGCCAAGCAGGGACCTACGAGCAGTACTTC. The chain joins TRBV4-1 to TRBJ2-7; tentative D call: TRBD1 (5 bases). The V gene lost 1 base and the J gene lost 2 bases, with 6 bases spanning the gap. From germline, CDR1 is MGHRA and CDR2 YSYEKL. CDR3 length: 13 amino acids.

The CDR3 region is CASSPVRGRGGELFF. The CDR3 DNA reads as TGTGCCAGCAGCCCCGTCAGGGGAAGAGGCGGGGAGCTGTTTTTT. The gene calls are TRBV11-2 and TRBJ2-2, with TRBD1 as a possible D gene (6 bases). This CDR3 contains 15 residues. V shed 5 bases and J shed 7 bases, with 17 bases lying between them. Germline loops: CDR1 SGHAT, CDR2 FQNNGV.